Detailed here is one T cell receptor beta chain. The data were obtained in a study of blood T cell repertoires in COVID-19. At the level of the study: Spain, Italy and the United States supplied samples that represented acute and convalescent COVID-19.

The germline CDR1 and CDR2 sequences are SGHTA and FQGNSA. The V segment lost 5 bases and the J segment 4 bases; nucleotides outside the gene matches: 4. The CDR3 totals 15 residues. The data were produced by immunoSEQ multiplex PCR, yet TCRdb's version contains in-frame clones alone and is incomplete. Of about 100,000 clones listed, about 83% are singletons. The J gene is TRBJ2-1, the V gene TRBV7-2; 11 nucleotides match TRBD2. The sample comprised peripheral blood. The sequence was obtained from a man aged 70-80 years with active or convalescent COVID-19. The CDR3 DNA follows: TGTGCCAGCAGCCTTAGCGGGGGGGTTTACAATGAGCAGTTCTTC. Protein: CASSLSGGVYNEQFF. The whole variable domain, filled in from reference TRBV7-2 and TRBJ2-1, reads GAGVSQSPSNKVTEKGKDVELRCDPISGHTALYWYRQSLGQGLEFLIYFQGNSAPDKSGLPSDRFSAERTGGSVSTLTIQRTQQEDSAVYLCASSLSGGVYNEQFFGPGTRLTVL.